This TCR beta chain appears in the sequencing data of a study of T cell responses to AZD1222 COVID-19 vaccine. Study-level points and caveats: Among vaccine-associated CD4 TCRs, coverage spanned spike, with dominance at 160-218 and 743-854.

Clones were read by immunoSEQ multiplex PCR, and TCRdb kept only the in-frame ones, dropping some. The sample lists about 180,000 clones, under 95% occurring once. V dropped 5 bases and J dropped 1 base, with 14 bases sitting between them. This CDR3 has 15 residues. From germline, CDR1 is KGHSH and CDR2 LQKENI. A note on this clone: Its antigen is still unknown.

The material was peripheral blood, obtained 28 days after the second AZD1222 dose. The clonotype was recovered from an adult who received the AZD1222 COVID-19 vaccine. The rearrangement uses TRBV18 and TRBJ2-5, with D possibly being TRBD2 (6 bases). The CDR3 loop is CASSSLGGVQETQYF. The CDR3, as DNA: TGTGCCAGCTCATCCCTAGGAGGGGTCCAAGAGACCCAGTACTTC. The full variable domain, rest sourced from reference TRBV18 and TRBJ2-5, is NAGVMQNPRHLVRRRGQEARLRCSPMKGHSHVYWYRQLPEEGLKFMVYLQKENIIDESGMPKERFSAEFPKEGPSILRIQQVVRGDSAAYFCASSSLGGVQETQYFGPGTRLLVL.